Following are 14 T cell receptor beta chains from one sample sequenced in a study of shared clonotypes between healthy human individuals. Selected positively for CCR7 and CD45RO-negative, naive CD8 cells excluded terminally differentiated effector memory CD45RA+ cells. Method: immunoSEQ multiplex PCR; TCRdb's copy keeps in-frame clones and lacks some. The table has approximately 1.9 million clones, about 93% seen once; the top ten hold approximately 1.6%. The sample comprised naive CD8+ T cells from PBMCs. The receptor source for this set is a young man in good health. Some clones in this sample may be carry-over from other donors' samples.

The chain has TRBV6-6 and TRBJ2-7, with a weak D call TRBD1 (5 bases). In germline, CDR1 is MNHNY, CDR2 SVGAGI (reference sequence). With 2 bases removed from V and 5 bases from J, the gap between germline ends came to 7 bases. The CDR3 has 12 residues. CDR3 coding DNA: TGTGCCAGCAGTTACGGGGCCCACGAGCAGTACTTC. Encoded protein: CASSYGAHEQYF.

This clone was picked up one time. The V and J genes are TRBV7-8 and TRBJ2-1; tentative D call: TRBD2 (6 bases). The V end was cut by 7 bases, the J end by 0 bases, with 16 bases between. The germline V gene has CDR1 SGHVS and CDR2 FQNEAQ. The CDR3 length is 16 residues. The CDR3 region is CASNPERRGSYNEQFF. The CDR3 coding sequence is TGTGCCAGCAACCCGGAAAGGAGGGGCTCCTACAATGAGCAGTTCTTC.

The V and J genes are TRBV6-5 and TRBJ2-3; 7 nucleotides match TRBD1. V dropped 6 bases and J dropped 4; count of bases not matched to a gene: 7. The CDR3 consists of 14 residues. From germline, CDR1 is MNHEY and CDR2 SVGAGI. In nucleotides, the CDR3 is TGTGCCAGCAGCCGGATGAGGGGGCCAGATACGCAGTATTTT. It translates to CASSRMRGPDTQYF.

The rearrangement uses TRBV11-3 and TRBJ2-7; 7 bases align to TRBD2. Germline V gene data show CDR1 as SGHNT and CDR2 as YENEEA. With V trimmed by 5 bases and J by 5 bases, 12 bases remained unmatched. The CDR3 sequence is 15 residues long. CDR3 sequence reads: CASSPESAGAHEQYF. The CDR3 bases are TGTGCCAGCAGCCCCGAAAGCGCGGGAGCCCACGAGCAGTACTTC.

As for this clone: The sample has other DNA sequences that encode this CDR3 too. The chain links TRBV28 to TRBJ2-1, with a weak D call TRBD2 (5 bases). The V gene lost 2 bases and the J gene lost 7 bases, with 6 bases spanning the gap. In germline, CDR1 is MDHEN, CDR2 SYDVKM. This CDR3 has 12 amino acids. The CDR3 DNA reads TGTGCCAGCAGTTTAGGCGGGAATGAGCAGTTCTTC. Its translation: CASSLGGNEQFF.

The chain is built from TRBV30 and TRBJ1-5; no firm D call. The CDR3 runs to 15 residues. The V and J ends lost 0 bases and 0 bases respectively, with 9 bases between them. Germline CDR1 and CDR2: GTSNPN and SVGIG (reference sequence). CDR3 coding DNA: TGTGCCTGGAGTGTACGAGATTATAGCAATCAGCCCCAGCATTTT. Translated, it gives CAWSVRDYSNQPQHF.

The DNA of the CDR3 is TGTGCCTGGAGCGACGACTGGACTAGCACCTCCTACGAGCAGTACTTC. This encodes CAWSDDWTSTSYEQYF. V is TRBV30 and J is TRBJ2-7; 8 bases align to TRBD2. Germline V CDR1 and CDR2: GTSNPN, SVGIG (reference sequence). The ends lost 3 bases at V and 0 bases at J; junction bases unmatched: 10. The CDR3 runs 16 residues.

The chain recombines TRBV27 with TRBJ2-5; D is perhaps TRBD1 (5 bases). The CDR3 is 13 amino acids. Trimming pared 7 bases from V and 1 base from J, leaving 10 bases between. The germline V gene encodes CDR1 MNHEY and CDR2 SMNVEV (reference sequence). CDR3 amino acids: CASTPRGQETQYF. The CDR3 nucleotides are TGTGCCAGCACCCCTAGGGGCCAAGAGACCCAGTACTTC.

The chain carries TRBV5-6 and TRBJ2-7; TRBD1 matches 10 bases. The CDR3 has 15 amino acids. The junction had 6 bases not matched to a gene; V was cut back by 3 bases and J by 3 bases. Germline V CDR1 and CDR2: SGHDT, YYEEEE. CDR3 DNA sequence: TGTGCCAGCAGCTCAGCCGGGACAGGGGACTACGAGCAGTACTTC. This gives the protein CASSSAGTGDYEQYF.

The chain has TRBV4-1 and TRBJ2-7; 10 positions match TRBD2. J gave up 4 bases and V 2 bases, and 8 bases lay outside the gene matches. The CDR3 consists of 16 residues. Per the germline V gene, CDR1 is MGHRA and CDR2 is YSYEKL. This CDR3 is CASSQSLAGVDYEQYF. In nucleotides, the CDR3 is TGCGCCAGCAGCCAAAGCCTAGCGGGAGTTGATTACGAGCAGTACTTC.

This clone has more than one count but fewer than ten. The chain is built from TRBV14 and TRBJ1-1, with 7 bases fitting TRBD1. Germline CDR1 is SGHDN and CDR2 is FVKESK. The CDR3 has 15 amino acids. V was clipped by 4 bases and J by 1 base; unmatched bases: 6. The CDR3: CASSRYRTGNTEAFF. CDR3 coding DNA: TGTGCCAGCAGCCGCTATCGGACAGGGAACACTGAAGCTTTCTTT.

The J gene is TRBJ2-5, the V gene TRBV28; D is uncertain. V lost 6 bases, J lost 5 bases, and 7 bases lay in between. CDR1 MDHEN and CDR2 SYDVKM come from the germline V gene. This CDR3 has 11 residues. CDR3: CASRVRETQYF. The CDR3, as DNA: TGTGCCAGCAGGGTACGCGAGACCCAGTACTTC.

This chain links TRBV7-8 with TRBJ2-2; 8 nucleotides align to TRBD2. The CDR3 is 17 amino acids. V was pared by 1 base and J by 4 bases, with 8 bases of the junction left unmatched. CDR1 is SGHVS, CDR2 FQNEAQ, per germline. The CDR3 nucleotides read TGTGCCAGCAGCTTAGGGCTAGCGGGCGTCTTCACCGGGGAGCTGTTTTTT. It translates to CASSLGLAGVFTGELFF. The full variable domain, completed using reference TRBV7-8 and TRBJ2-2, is GAGVSQSPRYKVAKRGQDVALRCDPISGHVSLFWYQQALGQGPEFLTYFQNEAQLDKSGLPSDRFFAERPEGSVSTLKIQRTQQEDSAVYLCASSLGLAGVFTGELFFGEGSRLTVL.

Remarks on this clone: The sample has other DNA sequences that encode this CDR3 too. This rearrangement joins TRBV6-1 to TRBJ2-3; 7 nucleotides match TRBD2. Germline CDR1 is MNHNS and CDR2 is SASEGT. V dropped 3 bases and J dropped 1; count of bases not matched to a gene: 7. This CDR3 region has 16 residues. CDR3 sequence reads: CASSEWAGEGTDTQYF. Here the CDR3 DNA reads TGTGCCAGCAGTGAGTGGGCGGGAGAGGGCACAGATACGCAGTATTTT.